This entry lists 21 T cell receptor beta chains sequenced from one sample in a study of cytomegalovirus exposure and HLA in healthy donors (dated by TCRdb to 2015 to 2018). Receptors were amplified or captured by the immunoSEQ multiplex PCR assay. A mixture of 60 forward primers for TCR Vbeta segments and 13 reverse primers for TCR Jbeta segments was used in the multiplex PCR. TCRdb took over this immuneACCESS table, retaining in-frame rearrangements with V and J assigned. Such tables are incomplete; in checked studies, under half of the missing clones stem from an unresolved V gene, and the remainder is unexplained. The sample table records under 150,000 clones; roughly 76% of these occur just once. Around 3.6% of the sample comes from the top ten. The sample was PBMCs. These receptors were collected from a man aged 18 to 30 in good health and CMV-seronegative.

This chain uses TRBV11-3 with TRBJ1-3, with D possibly TRBD1 on 6 matching bases. The length of the CDR3 is 15 residues. The V end was cut by 5 bases, the J end by 4 bases, with 15 bases between. Germline-derived CDR1 and CDR2 are SGHNT and YENEEA. The CDR3 here is CASSPRTDAGNTIYF. In DNA, the CDR3 is TGTGCCAGCAGCCCTCGGACAGATGCAGGAAACACCATATATTTT.

V and J are TRBV9 and TRBJ2-1; 14 nucleotides agree with TRBD2. V dropped 3 bases and J dropped 7; count of bases not matched to a gene: 3. Looked up from germline, CDR1 is SGDLS and CDR2 is YYNGEE. This CDR3 has 15 amino acids. The CDR3 loop reads CASSDGTSGSNEQFF. The CDR3 nucleotides read TGTGCCAGCAGCGACGGGACTAGCGGGAGTAATGAGCAGTTCTTC. Together with reference TRBV9 and TRBJ2-1, the CDR3 gives the full variable domain: DSGVTQTPKHLITATGQRVTLRCSPRSGDLSVYWYQQSLDQGLQFLIQYYNGEERAKGNILERFSAQQFPDLHSELNLSSLELGDSALYFCASSDGTSGSNEQFFGPGTRLTVL.

A single count supports this clone. This rearrangement joins TRBV7-2 to TRBJ1-2; 9 nucleotides line up with TRBD1. The CDR3 runs to 13 residues. V gave up 5 bases and J gave up 11 bases; unmatched junction bases: 9. Germline CDR1 is SGHTA and CDR2 is FQGNSA. CDR3 DNA: TGTGCCAGCAGCCTCGGGACAGGGAACGGTTACACCTTC. It yields the protein CASSLGTGNGYTF.

Worth noting for this clone: The junction differs from germline at one of its ends, possibly a read error. Other DNA sequences from this sample encode an identical CDR3 as well. This rearrangement joins TRBV6-5 to TRBJ1-6, with D perhaps matching TRBD1 (6 bases). CDR1 and CDR2 from the germline V gene are MNHEY and SVGAGI. The CDR3 runs to 14 residues. DNA of the CDR3: TGTGCCAGCAGTTACAGGACAGAAAATTCCCCCCTCCACTTT. Its protein is CASSYRTENSPLHF.

The CDR3 protein is CASYDRRTMNTEAFF. DNA of the CDR3: TGTGCCAGCTACGACAGAAGAACAATGAACACTGAAGCTTTCTTT. The rearrangement joins TRBV2 to TRBJ1-1, with D perhaps matching TRBD1 (5 bases). The CDR3 has 15 residues. Trimming cost V 8 bases and J 0 bases, with 16 bases left between them. Germline values: CDR1 SNHLY, CDR2 FYNNEI.

The rearrangement uses TRBV4-1 and TRBJ2-5; TRBD1 aligns across 9 bases. The CDR3 extends over 15 amino acids. Per the germline V gene, CDR1 is MGHRA and CDR2 is YSYEKL. Trimming cost V 2 bases and J 5 bases; bases outside gene matches: 6. CDR3 in DNA: TGCGCCAGCAGCCAACCGGACAGGGGCTTTGAGACCCAGTACTTC. Its protein product is CASSQPDRGFETQYF.

The V and J genes are TRBV2 and TRBJ1-1; tentatively, D is TRBD1 (5 bases). Germline V lookup: CDR1 SNHLY, CDR2 FYNNEI. CDR3 length: 14 amino acids. The germline V and J ends were trimmed by 4 bases and 3 bases, with 12 bases remaining between them. CDR3 residues: CASSVTGEDTEAFF. The CDR3 DNA sequence: TGTGCCAGCAGTGTCACAGGCGAGGACACTGAAGCTTTCTTT. The whole variable domain, filled in from reference TRBV2 and TRBJ1-1, reads EPEVTQTPSHQVTQMGQEVILRCVPISNHLYFYWYRQILGQKVEFLVSFYNNEISEKSEIFDDQFSVERPDGSNFTLKIRSTKLEDSAMYFCASSVTGEDTEAFFGQGTRLTVV.

The rearrangement links TRBV6-1 to TRBJ1-3; 7 nucleotides line up with TRBD1. Looked up from germline, CDR1 is MNHNS and CDR2 is SASEGT. Unmatched junction bases numbered 4, after V lost 5 bases and J lost 0 bases. This CDR3 is built from 15 residues. CDR3 nucleotide sequence: TGTGCCAGCAGTCCACGGGACAGCTCTGGAAACACCATATATTTT. This translates into CASSPRDSSGNTIYF.

Regarding this clone: Within the sample, other DNA sequences also encode this same CDR3. The rearrangement joins TRBV29-1 to TRBJ1-2, with TRBD1 matching 9 bases. This CDR3 comprises 14 residues. Germline assignment: CDR1 SQVTM and CDR2 ANQGSEA. The CDR3 region has the DNA TGCAGTGAGGGTGACAGGGGGATGGACTATGGCTACACCTTC. Residues: CSEGDRGMDYGYTF.

There are a few counts of this clone. The gene calls are TRBV11-3 and TRBJ1-2; D remains unclear. This CDR3 is 14 amino acids long. Germline V gene sequence: CDR1 SGHNT, CDR2 YENEEA. The V end lost 6 bases, the J end lost 5 bases, and 16 bases lay between the germline ends. CDR3 sequence: CASRPGYGGYGYTF. DNA of the CDR3: TGTGCCAGCAGGCCGGGGTATGGAGGATATGGCTACACCTTC.

Only one count was recorded for this clone. The chain joins TRBV27 to TRBJ1-5; D possibly corresponds to TRBD1 (6 bases). V was cut by 3 bases and J by 3 bases, with 12 bases left in between. CDR3 length: 15 residues. Germline CDR1 is MNHEY and CDR2 is SMNVEV (reference sequence). The CDR3 sequence is CASSFLDSLNQPQHF. The CDR3 region has the DNA TGTGCCAGCAGTTTCCTGGACAGCCTCAATCAGCCCCAGCATTTT.

In nucleotides, the CDR3 is TGCGCCAGCAGCTCCGGGACCTACGAGCAGTACTTC. Translating it yields CASSSGTYEQYF. This sequence joins TRBV5-1 and TRBJ2-7, with a weak D call TRBD2 (5 bases). Trimming removed 3 bases at V and 2 bases at J, with 6 bases between. CDR3 length equals 12 residues. Looked up from germline, CDR1 is SGHRS and CDR2 is YFSETQ.

The genes are TRBV25-1 and TRBJ2-7, with 11 nucleotides matching TRBD2. CDR1 and CDR2 from the germline V gene are MGHDK and SYGVNS. V shed 5 bases and J 2 bases; nucleotides not matched to a gene: 2. This CDR3 is built from 14 residues. DNA for the CDR3: TGTGCCAGCAGTTTAGCGGGGGGGCCCTACGAGCAGTACTTC. It is translated as CASSLAGGPYEQYF.

The genes are TRBV7-3 and TRBJ2-3, with 11 bases that match TRBD2. V dropped 4 bases and J dropped 3; count of bases not matched to a gene: 6. The CDR3 has 16 amino acids. In germline, CDR1 is SGHTA, CDR2 FQGTGA. The CDR3 coding sequence is TGTGCCAGCAGCTCCATTCTAGCGGGAGGTACAGATACGCAGTATTTT. Its translation: CASSSILAGGTDTQYF.

This clone was picked up a small number of times. The chain recombines TRBV5-1 with TRBJ2-5; the match to TRBD2 covers 10 bases. The CDR3 runs 17 residues. Unmatched junction bases numbered 9, after V lost 0 bases and J lost 4 bases. From germline, CDR1 is SGHRS and CDR2 YFSETQ. The CDR3 DNA sequence: TGCGCCAGCAGCTTGGGCATCCAGCGGGGGGGCAGAGAGACCCAGTACTTC. Translated, it gives CASSLGIQRGGRETQYF.

The CDR3 sequence is CASSLGGWGGELFF. The CDR3 DNA follows: TGTGCCAGCAGCTTAGGGGGCTGGGGCGGGGAGCTGTTTTTT. The chain links TRBV7-8 to TRBJ2-2, with D perhaps TRBD1 (5 bases). Per germline, CDR1 SGHVS and CDR2 FQNEAQ. Trimming shortened V by 1 base and J by 7 bases, and 10 bases separated the two germline ends. The CDR3 is 14 amino acids.

This chain connects TRBV28 to TRBJ1-5, with 7 positions matching TRBD1. CDR1 MDHEN and CDR2 SYDVKM come from the germline V gene. The CDR3 is made up of 19 amino acids. V trimming: 6 bases; J trimming: 5 bases; junction bases outside the gene matches: 22. The DNA for the CDR3 is TGTGCCAGCAGAAAGACAGGGCTCCTGAGCTTGGCGGTGGATCAGCCCCAGCATTTT. This sequence encodes CASRKTGLLSLAVDQPQHF.

V is TRBV7-9 and J is TRBJ2-5, with D maybe TRBD1 (5 bases). This CDR3 has 14 amino acids. Between the trimmed V and J ends, which lost 7 bases and 5 bases, there was a span of 17 bases. Germline V CDR1 and CDR2: SEHNR, FQNEAQ (reference sequence). The CDR3 sequence: CASTQGGPGETQYF. The DNA of the CDR3 is TGTGCCAGCACCCAGGGTGGGCCTGGGGAGACCCAGTACTTC.

CDR3 sequence (DNA): TGTGCCAGCAGCTCAACAGGGGAAGGTGGCTACACCTTC. Protein product: CASSSTGEGGYTF. The chain uses TRBV7-3 and TRBJ1-2; 7 bases line up with TRBD1. CDR1 and CDR2 (germline): SGHTA, FQGTGA. J gave up 7 bases and V 4 bases, and 6 bases lay outside the gene matches. There are 13 residues in the CDR3. Variable domain in full (rest from reference TRBV7-3 and TRBJ1-2): GAGVSQTPSNKVTEKGKYVELRCDPISGHTALYWYRQSLGQGPEFLIYFQGTGAADDSGLPNDRFFAVRPEGSVSTLKIQRTERGDSAVYLCASSSTGEGGYTFGSGTRLTVV.

V and J are TRBV7-7 and TRBJ2-1; weak D call: TRBD1 (5 bases). The CDR3 runs to 13 residues. The V gene's germline CDR1 is SSHAT and CDR2 FNYEAQ (reference sequence). V was shortened by 1 base and J by 8 bases, with 9 bases between the two germline ends. As DNA, the CDR3 is TGTGCCAGCAGCTTAGTAAGGGGTGATGAGCAGTTCTTC. The encoded protein is CASSLVRGDEQFF.

The genes are TRBV2 and TRBJ2-1, with TRBD2 matching over 9 bases. The CDR3 totals 14 residues. Germline loops: CDR1 SNHLY, CDR2 FYNNEI. V lost 6 bases to trimming and J lost 4 bases; unmatched junction nucleotides: 4. The CDR3 region is CASSVGLAYNEQFF. Written as DNA, the CDR3 is TGTGCCAGCAGCGTTGGACTAGCGTACAATGAGCAGTTCTTC. The entire variable domain, with the rest obtained from reference TRBV2 and TRBJ2-1, is as follows: EPEVTQTPSHQVTQMGQEVILRCVPISNHLYFYWYRQILGQKVEFLVSFYNNEISEKSEIFDDQFSVERPDGSNFTLKIRSTKLEDSAMYFCASSVGLAYNEQFFGPGTRLTVL.